This TCR beta chain appears in the sequencing data of a study of CD8 T cells in ankylosing spondylitis. TCRdb re-derived calls from the 5' RACE reads in MiXCR, one entry per CDR3 protein. The sample has roughly 350,000 distinct CDR3 sequences, approximately 8% seen once. Whole-study results and caveats: Made up of eight highly homologous variants, a TCR beta motif appeared characteristic of ankylosing spondylitis blood.

This clonotype was recorded a few times. The antigen is undetermined. This CDR3 is 14 amino acids long. The germline V gene encodes CDR1 SGHTA and CDR2 FQGNSA. The ends were cut back, 1 base at V and 2 bases at J, with 6 bases in the middle. The sequenced sample was blood, either unsorted or a sorted T cell fraction (not recorded which). This chain joins TRBV7-2 and TRBJ2-1; unclear D gene. The receptor comes from a male donor with ankylosing spondylitis. The CDR3 coding sequence is TGTGCCAGCAGCTTAGAGCAGCCCTACAATGAGCAGTTCTTC. Protein: CASSLEQPYNEQFF.